The 32 T cell receptor beta chains below come from one sample, sequenced in a study of response to subunit inactivated influenza vaccine. TCRdb reprocessed the RT-PCR reads with MiXCR, giving one entry per CDR3 protein. The data contain 500,000 to 600,000 distinct CDR3 sequences, less than 8% of them seen just once; the ten biggest clones take up around 13%. The sample here was PBMCs from blood, taken 23 to 25 months after vaccination. These receptors were obtained from a man between 50 and 75 years old who received an inactivated influenza vaccine.

CDR3 loop: CSARGQANYGYTF. As DNA, the CDR3 is TGCAGTGCTAGGGGACAGGCTAACTATGGCTACACCTTC. The chain links TRBV20-1 to TRBJ1-2; 8 nucleotides agree with TRBD1. The V gene end was trimmed by 3 bases and the J gene end by 0 bases; junction bases not matched to a gene: 0. This CDR3 comprises 13 residues. The V gene's germline CDR1 is DFQATT and CDR2 SNEGSKA (reference sequence).

The sample holds a few counts of this clonotype. V is TRBV5-4 and J is TRBJ2-3; D ambiguous. The CDR3 length is 15 residues. The V end lost 0 bases, the J end lost 5 bases, and 13 bases lay between the germline ends. Germline V lookup: CDR1 SGHNT, CDR2 YYREEE (reference sequence). The CDR3 sequence: CASSLAPHAVDTQYF. Here the CDR3 DNA reads TGTGCCAGCAGCTTGGCCCCCCACGCGGTAGATACGCAGTATTTT.

The table lists this clonotype with many counts. This chain links TRBV6-5 with TRBJ2-1; no clear D gene. Trimming took off 2 bases at V and 0 bases at J, with 11 bases between the two ends. Germline V CDR1 and CDR2: MNHEY, SVGAGI. The CDR3 sequence is 16 residues long. CDR3 in amino acids: CASSYEAASSYNEQFF. As DNA, the CDR3 is TGTGCCAGCAGTTACGAGGCGGCAAGCTCCTACAATGAGCAGTTCTTC.

This clonotype was seen many times. The rearrangement uses TRBV28 and TRBJ2-7, with 7 positions matching TRBD2. CDR1 is MDHEN, CDR2 SYDVKM, per germline. The CDR3 consists of 14 residues. Trimming cost V 2 bases and J 11 bases; bases outside gene matches: 12. The CDR3 region has the DNA TGTGCCAGCAGTTTAGGGGCTAGCGGAACGTCAGAGTACTTC. Its translation is CASSLGASGTSEYF.

The table lists this clonotype with a few counts. The chain combines TRBV20-1 with TRBJ1-1, with unresolved D. The germline gives CDR1 DFQATT, CDR2 SNEGSKA (reference sequence). The CDR3 consists of 12 residues. V was cut by 3 bases and J by 7 bases, with 12 bases left in between. As DNA, the CDR3 is TGCAGTGCTAGGATCGACGGATTTGAAGCTTTCTTT. Protein sequence: CSARIDGFEAFF.

This chain joins TRBV4-1 and TRBJ1-5, with D unresolved. The CDR3 loop spans 14 amino acids. The germline CDR1 and CDR2 sequences are MGHRA and YSYEKL. V was trimmed by 1 base and J by 9 bases, leaving 13 bases between them. The chain's CDR3 is CASSQGWWTGPQHF. In DNA, the CDR3 is TGCGCCAGCAGCCAAGGGTGGTGGACCGGGCCCCAGCATTTT.

In this sample, this clonotype turned up a few times. The genes are TRBV20-1 and TRBJ2-3; 7 bases agree with TRBD2. This CDR3 has 15 residues. Germline CDR1 DFQATT, CDR2 SNEGSKA (reference sequence). Germline trimming cut 6 bases from V and 4 bases from J; bases unmatched to any gene: 13. The DNA of the CDR3 is TGCAGTGCGGTCCACTTCGGCGGGGGATCAGATACGCAGTATTTT. It codes for CSAVHFGGGSDTQYF.

A few counts support this clonotype. This chain uses TRBV28 with TRBJ2-2, with D hard to call. Germline loops: CDR1 MDHEN, CDR2 SYDVKM. V was cut by 2 bases and J by 6 bases, with 13 bases left in between. This CDR3 spans 15 amino acids. The CDR3 DNA sequence: TGTGCCAGCAGTTTACCGGGTATGGGGTCCGGGGAGCTGTTTTTT. Protein product: CASSLPGMGSGELFF.

This chain joins TRBV29-1 and TRBJ2-2; the D is unclear. The V end was cut by 0 bases, the J end by 2 bases, with 13 bases between. The CDR3 covers 16 residues. From germline, CDR1 is SQVTM and CDR2 ANQGSEA. The CDR3 DNA is TGCAGCGTTGAAGATTCAGCGCAAACTAACACCGGGGAGCTGTTTTTT. This codes for CSVEDSAQTNTGELFF.

This clonotype was counted at least ten times. The chain joins TRBV5-1 to TRBJ2-5, with a possible D match to TRBD1 (5 bases). CDR1 is SGHRS and CDR2 is YFSETQ in the germline V gene. V dropped 0 bases and J dropped 7 bases, with 13 bases sitting between them. The CDR3 loop spans 14 amino acids. The CDR3 is CASSLDPGQGTQYF. CDR3 DNA: TGCGCCAGCAGCTTGGATCCCGGGCAGGGGACCCAGTACTTC.

In its sample, this clonotype was seen a few times. This chain uses TRBV6-1 with TRBJ2-2; TRBD2 aligns across 7 bases. This CDR3 spans 16 amino acids. Germline assignment: CDR1 MNHNS and CDR2 SASEGT. J gave up 5 bases and V 4 bases, and 10 bases lay outside the gene matches. For the CDR3, the DNA is TGTGCCAGCAGTGGTCCTAGCGGTTACTTTACCGGGGAGCTGTTTTTT. It codes for CASSGPSGYFTGELFF.

This clonotype was counted only a few times. The chain employs TRBV15 and TRBJ2-7, with TRBD2 matching 8 bases. This CDR3 is built from 16 residues. Germline V gene data show CDR1 as LNHNV and CDR2 as YYDKDF (reference sequence). With V trimmed by 0 bases and J by 4 bases, 8 bases remained unmatched. For the CDR3, the DNA is TGTGCCACCAGCAGAGATAAGGCTAGCGGGTGGTACGAGCAGTACTTC. It encodes CATSRDKASGWYEQYF. The full variable domain, with the rest looked up from reference TRBV15 and TRBJ2-7, is DAMVIQNPRYQVTQFGKPVTLSCSQTLNHNVMYWYQQKSSQAPKLLFHYYDKDFNNEADTPDNFQSRRPNTSFCFLDIRSPGLGDTAMYLCATSRDKASGWYEQYFGPGTRLTVT.

The chain has TRBV28 and TRBJ2-3; the D gene could be TRBD1 or TRBD2 (5 bases each). V lost 5 bases to trimming and J lost 2 bases, with 17 bases between them. This CDR3 comprises 16 residues. Germline values: CDR1 MDHEN, CDR2 SYDVKM. The CDR3 region has the DNA TGTGCCAGCAGTCCAACCCCCCGGGACCCCACAGATACGCAGTATTTT. Translating it yields CASSPTPRDPTDTQYF. Together with reference TRBV28 and TRBJ2-3, the CDR3 gives the full variable domain: DVKVTQSSRYLVKRTGEKVFLECVQDMDHENMFWYRQDPGLGLRLIYFSYDVKMKEKGDIPEGYSVSREKKERFSLILESASTNQTSMYLCASSPTPRDPTDTQYFGPGTRLTVL.

There are a few counts of this clonotype. The chain uses TRBV20-1 and TRBJ2-5, with D perhaps TRBD2 (6 bases). This CDR3 spans 14 amino acids. V shed 6 bases and J shed 8 bases, with 22 bases lying between them. Germline V lookup: CDR1 DFQATT, CDR2 SNEGSKA (reference sequence). The CDR3 nucleotides are TGCAGTGCGCCGGGGCAAATGGGGGGAGGTACCCAGTACTTC. Its protein product is CSAPGQMGGGTQYF.

The chain is built from TRBV28 and TRBJ2-2; TRBD2 aligns across 7 bases. The germline gives CDR1 MDHEN, CDR2 SYDVKM. The CDR3 length is 15 residues. With V trimmed by 2 bases and J by 6 bases, 6 bases remained unmatched. In DNA, the CDR3 is TGTGCCAGCAGTTTAACTGGCGGGAGTTCCGGGGAGCTGTTTTTT. It codes for CASSLTGGSSGELFF.

Concerning this clonotype: The junction differs from germline at one of its ends, possibly a read error. The rearrangement joins TRBV28 to TRBJ2-7; D not resolved. This CDR3 is 16 amino acids long. Germline V gene data show CDR1 as MDHEN and CDR2 as SYDVKM. The CDR3 protein is CSSSFSPKDGSLEQYF. CDR3 bases: TGTTCCAGCAGTTTCAGCCCAAAGGACGGTTCCTTGGAGCAGTACTTC.

This clonotype has a handful of counts. This chain links TRBV29-1 with TRBJ2-1, with 10 nucleotides matching TRBD2. The CDR3 has 17 residues. CDR1 and CDR2 (germline): SQVTM, ANQGSEA. J lost 3 bases, V lost 6 bases, and 14 bases had no gene match. Written as DNA, the CDR3 is TGCAGCGTCGCCAACCCCGCCGGGACTAGCGTCTACAATGAGCAGTTCTTC. Translation gives CSVANPAGTSVYNEQFF.

This clonotype was seen a handful of times. The chain is built from TRBV7-2 and TRBJ1-5; 7 bases line up with TRBD1. Germline V CDR1 and CDR2: SGHTA, FQGNSA. V gave up 2 bases and J gave up 7 bases; unmatched junction bases: 5. CDR3 length equals 14 residues. The DNA for the CDR3 is TGTGCCAGCAGCTTAAGAGGGACAGAACAGCCCCAGCATTTT. Translating it yields CASSLRGTEQPQHF. Supplemented by reference TRBV7-2 and TRBJ1-5, the full variable domain reads GAGVSQSPSNKVTEKGKDVELRCDPISGHTALYWYRQSLGQGLEFLIYFQGNSAPDKSGLPSDRFSAERTGGSVSTLTIQRTQQEDSAVYLCASSLRGTEQPQHFGDGTRLSIL.

This clonotype occurred many times. CDR3 in amino acids: CASSLTSGGAHEQYF. CDR3 in DNA: TGTGCCAGCAGCTTAACAAGCGGGGGGGCCCACGAGCAGTACTTC. The J gene is TRBJ2-7, the V gene TRBV7-2; 10 bases fit TRBD2. The CDR3 has 15 amino acids. Germline-derived CDR1 and CDR2 are SGHTA and FQGNSA. J gave up 5 bases and V 2 bases, and 6 bases lay outside the gene matches.

The table lists this clonotype with many counts. V gene TRBV12-3 or TRBV12-4 combines with J gene TRBJ1-4, with unresolved D. Trimming removed 2 bases at V and 5 bases at J, with 6 bases between. There are 13 residues in the CDR3. The CDR3: CASSLPTNEKLFF. CDR3 bases: TGTGCCAGCAGTTTACCTACAAATGAAAAACTGTTTTTT.

For this clonotype: One junction end does not reproduce the germline sequence, and a read error may be involved. This chain uses TRBV19 with TRBJ1-1; no clear D gene. The CDR3 length is 11 residues. Germline V lookup: CDR1 LNHDA, CDR2 SQIVND (reference sequence). CDR3 sequence reads: CASSWNSEAFF. CDR3 nucleotides: TGTGCCAGTAGCTGGAACTCTGAAGCTTTCTTT.

V is TRBV11-1 and J is TRBJ2-1; 9 nucleotides line up with TRBD2. With 5 bases clipped from V and 7 bases from J, the junction kept 21 bases outside the gene matches. The CDR3 is 19 amino acids. Germline lookup yields CDR1 SGHAT and CDR2 FQDESV (reference sequence). CDR3 nucleotide sequence: TGTGCCAGCAGCCCCCCTCGGGGTAGCGGGAGAGGTGTCATGAATGAGCAGTTCTTC. It codes for CASSPPRGSGRGVMNEQFF.

The V call is TRBV4-3, the J call TRBJ1-2; no reliable D call. V lost 0 bases and J 8 bases, leaving 16 bases between the germline ends. This CDR3 is built from 15 residues. Germline CDR1 LGHNA, CDR2 YSLEER. The CDR3 coding sequence is TGCGCCAGCAGCCAAGATACTATTAGTCGCAAGGGCTACACCTTC. Translated: CASSQDTISRKGYTF.

V usage is TRBV28 and J usage is TRBJ1-2; perhaps TRBD1 as D (5 bases). Germline V CDR1 and CDR2: MDHEN, SYDVKM. The CDR3 spans 17 residues. The V end lost 1 base, the J end lost 5 bases, and 20 bases lay between the germline ends. The DNA of the CDR3 is TGTGCCAGCAGTTTATCCCGAAGCCCGGGACCGCTTTATGGCTACACCTTC. Translated: CASSLSRSPGPLYGYTF.

This clonotype has a count of ten or more. The chain links TRBV15 to TRBJ2-3; 9 bases agree with TRBD1. CDR1 and CDR2 from the germline V gene are LNHNV and YYDKDF (reference sequence). The V gene end was trimmed by 4 bases and the J gene end by 4 bases; junction bases not matched to a gene: 3. The CDR3 consists of 14 residues. The CDR3 DNA reads as TGTGCCACCAGCATAACAGGGGGCTCAGATACGCAGTATTTT. It is translated as CATSITGGSDTQYF.

The table lists this clonotype with many counts. The chain couples TRBV20-1 to TRBJ1-5; the D is unclear. Germline CDR1 is DFQATT and CDR2 is SNEGSKA (reference sequence). The ends were cut back, 3 bases at V and 3 bases at J, with 9 bases in the middle. The CDR3 runs to 13 residues. The CDR3 coding sequence is TGCAGTGCTAGCGTGCAGAACAATCAGCCCCAGCATTTT. Translating it yields CSASVQNNQPQHF.

This chain links TRBV9 with TRBJ2-3; no clear D. This CDR3 contains 14 residues. Trimming shortened V by 4 bases and J by 2 bases, and 11 bases separated the two germline ends. Per germline, CDR1 SGDLS and CDR2 YYNGEE. The CDR3 DNA follows: TGTGCCAGCAGCCCGTGGGGAAACACAGATACGCAGTATTTT. Amino acid sequence: CASSPWGNTDTQYF.

The J gene is TRBJ2-7, the V gene TRBV13, with D possibly being TRBD1 (6 bases). Germline CDR1 PRHDT, CDR2 FYEKMQ (reference sequence). The CDR3 length is 16 residues. The V gene lost 6 bases and the J gene lost 2 bases, with 20 bases spanning the gap. CDR3 sequence (DNA): TGTGCCAGCAGTTGGGTCCCGGGGACATCACCCTACGAGCAGTACTTC. It encodes CASSWVPGTSPYEQYF.

In regard to this clonotype: Sequence at one end of the junction differs from germline and may be a read error. The chain joins TRBV6-2 or TRBV6-3 to TRBJ2-1; the D is unclear. Germline V gives CDR1 MNHEY, CDR2 SVGEGT. The CDR3 is 11 residues long. The CDR3 nucleotides are TGTGCCAGCAGACTAACCAATGAGCAGGTCTTC. Translation gives CASRLTNEQVF.

This clonotype was seen more than once but under ten times. The CDR3 nucleotides are TGTGCCAGCAGAAACGGGACAGCGAACACCGGGGAGCTGTTTTTT. This sequence encodes CASRNGTANTGELFF. The J gene is TRBJ2-2, the V gene TRBV9; TRBD1 matches 7 bases. Germline V gene data show CDR1 as SGDLS and CDR2 as YYNGEE. The CDR3 extends over 15 amino acids. The trim removed 5 bases at V and 0 bases at J, leaving 4 bases unmatched.

In this sample, this clonotype turned up many times. This rearrangement joins TRBV7-8 to TRBJ1-2; D is unclear. This CDR3 has 16 amino acids. The V end lost 3 bases, the J end lost 4 bases, and 18 bases lay between the germline ends. The germline gives CDR1 SGHVS, CDR2 FQNEAQ. CDR3 DNA sequence: TGTGCCAGCAGCTTGGCGGAGGGTCGTTTTAGCTATGGCTACACCTTC. Its protein is CASSLAEGRFSYGYTF.

This clonotype was seen a few times. Here the CDR3 DNA reads TGCGCCAGCAGCGCCGGGAGGCCTAACACCGGGGAGCTGTTTTTT. Protein sequence: CASSAGRPNTGELFF. The rearrangement uses TRBV5-1 and TRBJ2-2; 7 bases line up with TRBD2. Germline V gene lookup returns CDR1 SGHRS and CDR2 YFSETQ. The CDR3 loop spans 15 amino acids. V lost 4 bases, J lost 2 bases, and 5 bases stayed unmatched.